This is a list of T cell receptor beta chains from one sample in a study of T cells in localized non-small cell lung cancer. The protocol was immunoSEQ multiplex PCR, while the TCRdb copy is restricted to in-frame clones and leaves out a portion. The table has approximately 1,500 clones, about a third seen once. The sequences come from normal lung tissue next to the tumor, collected before any cancer treatment. Receptors originate from a female donor older than 55 with stage II squamous cell lung carcinoma. Both conserved end residues are part of each CDR3. A D gene is named only where the DNA matches it firmly. Clone size is not always given. Where it is, it says once, few, many or a class for expanded clones.

TGTGCCAGCAGCGCCCAATTACTGCCAATGGGTACAGATACGCAGTATTTT	CASSAQLLPMGTDTQYF	TRBV9	-	medium-sized	TRBJ2-3
TGCGCCAGCAAGGCATCGGGGGATGGGAATGAGCAGTTCTTC	CASKASGDGNEQFF	TRBV10-2	-	-	TRBJ2-1
TGTGCCATCACCGAAGGACAGGGGGACACTGGGGCCAACGTCCTGACTTTC	CAITEGQGDTGANVLTF	TRBV6-8	TRBD1	medium-sized	TRBJ2-6
TGTGCCAGCAGCTTGGCCTTCCAAACTAGCGGGCACCGGGATACGCAGTATTTT	CASSLAFQTSGHRDTQYF	TRBV11-3	TRBD2	-	TRBJ2-3
TGTGCCATCTCGACAGGCCTTGACTCTGGGGCCAACGTCCTGACTTTC	CAISTGLDSGANVLTF	TRBV9	-	-	TRBJ2-6
TGTGCCAGCAGCCCGGGACAGGGAGTATTTGAGGAGACCCAGTACTTC	CASSPGQGVFEETQYF	TRBV11-3	TRBD1	medium-sized	TRBJ2-5
TGTGCCAGCAGTGCGTCAATCTTGAACACTGAAGCTTTCTTT	CASSASILNTEAFF	TRBV9	-	-	TRBJ1-1
TGTGCCTGGAGTGTACGGTGGCTTGGCTACACCTTC	CAWSVRWLGYTF	TRBV30	-	-	TRBJ1-2
TGCGCCAGCAGCCAAGATGTGGGGATTCAGCCCCAGCATTTT	CASSQDVGIQPQHF	TRBV1	-	medium-sized	TRBJ1-5
TGTGCCAGCTCACCACCGGACAGATATTCCTACAATGAGCAGTTCTTC	CASSPPDRYSYNEQFF	TRBV18	-	-	TRBJ2-1
TGTGCCTGGAGTGTACTAAGAGAAGGCACCGGGGAGCTGTTTTTT	CAWSVLREGTGELFF	TRBV30	-	few	TRBJ2-2
TGTGCCAGCAGTTACGCGGGGACTCCAGGAGAGACCCAGTACTTC	CASSYAGTPGETQYF	TRBV6-8	-	few	TRBJ2-5
TGCAGCGTTGAAGATCGGGCGGGCCGGGGGACCCAGTACTTC	CSVEDRAGRGTQYF	TRBV29-1	-	-	TRBJ2-5
TGTGCCAGTAGCGCCCCCGGGGGGGAACCTAATGAAAAACTGTTTTTT	CASSAPGGEPNEKLFF	TRBV9	-	-	TRBJ1-4
TGTGCCAGCAGCTTGGGTAGCGGGGGCTCCTACAATGAGCAGTTCTTC	CASSLGSGGSYNEQFF	TRBV11-3	TRBD2	few	TRBJ2-1
TGTGCCAGCAGCCTACGGGACAGGGAGACTGAAGCTTTCTTT	CASSLRDRETEAFF	TRBV11-3	TRBD1	medium-sized	TRBJ1-1
TGTGCCAGCAGCTTAGTGACCGGGACAAGACCTGAAAAACTGTTTTTT	CASSLVTGTRPEKLFF	TRBV11-3	-	few	TRBJ1-4
TGTGCCTGTGGATGGAGGGAAGAAGCTTTCTTT	CACGWREEAFF	TRBV30	-	few	TRBJ1-1
TGTGCCAGTATAAAGGCGGGGTCTACCTCTGGAAACACCATATATTTT	CASIKAGSTSGNTIYF	TRBV19	-	large	TRBJ1-3
TGTGCCAGCGGGGGACAGGGCCACGGCTACACCTTC	CASGGQGHGYTF	TRBV9	TRBD1	-	TRBJ1-2